This T cell receptor (beta chain) was sequenced in a study of Graves' ophthalmopathy and Graves' hyperthyroidism. Amplification from RNA transcripts yielded the TCR beta CDR3 regions. Second-round multiplex PCR followed a first-round RT-PCR using HTBI primers. TCRdb itself ran the multiplex PCR reads through MiXCR, one entry per CDR3 protein. The profile covers about 220,000 distinct CDR3 sequences, with 20% to 25% appearing a single time and around 45% taken by the ten largest. CDR1 is MNHNS and CDR2 is SASEGT in the germline V gene. J was trimmed by 5 bases and V by 3 bases; bases with no gene match: 7. The CDR3 totals 14 residues. This clonotype occurred a few times.

The sample taken for sequencing was peripheral blood. This receptor was identified in a woman in her forties or fifties with Graves' ophthalmopathy. This chain joins TRBV6-1 and TRBJ2-7, with 7 nucleotides matching TRBD2. DNA for the CDR3: TGTGCCAGCAGTGAGCGCGGGAGCCCCAACGAGCAGTACTTC. Its translation is CASSERGSPNEQYF.